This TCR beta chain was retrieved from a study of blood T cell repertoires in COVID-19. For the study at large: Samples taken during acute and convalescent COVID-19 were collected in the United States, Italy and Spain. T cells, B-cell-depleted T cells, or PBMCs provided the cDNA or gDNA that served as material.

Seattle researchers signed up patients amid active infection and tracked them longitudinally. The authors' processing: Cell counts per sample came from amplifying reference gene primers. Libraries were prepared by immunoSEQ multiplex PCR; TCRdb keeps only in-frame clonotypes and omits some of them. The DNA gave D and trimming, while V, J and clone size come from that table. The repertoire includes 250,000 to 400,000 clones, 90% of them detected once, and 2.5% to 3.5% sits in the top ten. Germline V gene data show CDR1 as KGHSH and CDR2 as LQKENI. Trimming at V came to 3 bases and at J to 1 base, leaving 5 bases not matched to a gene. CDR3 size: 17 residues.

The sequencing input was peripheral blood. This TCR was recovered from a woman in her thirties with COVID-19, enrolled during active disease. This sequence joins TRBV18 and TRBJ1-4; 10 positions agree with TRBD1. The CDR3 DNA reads TGTGCCAGCTCACCCTACCGGGACAGGGGAACTAATGAAAAACTGTTTTTT. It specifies CASSPYRDRGTNEKLFF.